Below, 11 T cell receptor beta chains from the same sample are listed, as sequenced in a study of T cell responses to AZD1222 COVID-19 vaccine. Clones were sequenced by immunoSEQ multiplex PCR, and TCRdb holds only the in-frame ones, with some missing. Here the sample spans some 160,000 clones, roughly 90% being singletons. The sample was peripheral blood, taken on day 0 of AZD1222 vaccination. The origin of the receptors is an adult in good health.

The chain couples TRBV11-2 to TRBJ2-1; weak D call: TRBD2 (6 bases). Germline assignment: CDR1 SGHAT and CDR2 FQNNGV. V lost 3 bases, J lost 10 bases, and 13 bases lay in between. The length of the CDR3 is 13 residues. The CDR3 loop reads CASSLGGRYEQFF. DNA for the CDR3: TGTGCCAGCAGCTTGGGGGGTAGGTACGAGCAGTTCTTC.

The chain carries TRBV3-1 (or the pseudogene TRBV3-2) and TRBJ1-2; 9 nucleotides match TRBD1. This CDR3 is built from 13 residues. The germline V gene has CDR1 LGHDT and CDR2 YNNKEL (reference sequence). With V trimmed by 5 bases and J by 7 bases, 5 bases remained unmatched. The CDR3 DNA reads as TGTGCCAGCAGCTATGACAGGGGGGTTGGCTACACCTTC. Translating it yields CASSYDRGVGYTF.

This clone showed up just once. The V gene is TRBV2, the J gene TRBJ1-2, with TRBD1 as a possible D gene (5 bases). Germline loops: CDR1 SNHLY, CDR2 FYNNEI. Trimming removed 7 bases from V and 2 bases from J, with 8 bases in between. This CDR3 region has 12 residues. The CDR3 nucleotides read TGTGCCAGCAAACGGGGGAACTATGGCTACACCTTC. Its translation: CASKRGNYGYTF.

Turning to this clone: One end of the junction is discordant with germline, which a read error may explain. The rearrangement uses TRBV7-7 and TRBJ2-5, with TRBD1 matching over 8 bases. CDR3 length: 15 residues. The germline V gene has CDR1 SSHAT and CDR2 FNYEAQ (reference sequence). Here the CDR3 DNA reads TGTGCTAGCAGCCGTTCAGGGGGCGGACAAGAGACCCAGTACTTC. Protein sequence: CASSRSGGGQETQYF. Full variable domain (remainder filled in from reference TRBV7-7 and TRBJ2-5): GAGVSQSPRYKVTKRGQDVTLRCDPISSHATLYWYQQALGQGPEFLTYFNYEAQPDKSGLPSDRFSAERPEGSISTLTIQRTEQRDSAMYRCASSRSGGGQETQYFGPGTRLLVL.

The rearrangement joins TRBV30 to TRBJ1-5; TRBD1 might be the D (5 bases). Germline V gene sequence: CDR1 GTSNPN, CDR2 SVGIG (reference sequence). The length of the CDR3 is 15 residues. V lost 4 bases and J 3 bases, leaving 16 bases between the germline ends. The chain's CDR3 is CAWTPGQGNNQPQHF. In DNA form, the CDR3 reads TGTGCCTGGACCCCGGGCCAGGGAAACAATCAGCCCCAGCATTTT.

This chain links TRBV15 with TRBJ2-1, with D unclear. The germline CDR1 and CDR2 sequences are LNHNV and YYDKDF (reference sequence). CDR3 length equals 16 residues. Trimming cost V 7 bases and J 0 bases, with 16 bases left between them. The CDR3 here is CATTALGLGSYNEQFF. As DNA, the CDR3 is TGTGCCACCACCGCCCTAGGGTTGGGCTCCTACAATGAGCAGTTCTTC.

The genes are TRBV7-2 and TRBJ1-2; D is possibly TRBD1 (5 bases). Deletions cut 1 base from V and 5 bases from J, with 5 bases between. Germline lookup yields CDR1 SGHTA and CDR2 FQGNSA. CDR3 length equals 12 residues. The CDR3 sequence: CASSLEGYGYTF. The DNA for the CDR3 is TGTGCCAGCAGCTTAGAGGGGTATGGCTACACCTTC.

The rearrangement links TRBV3-1 (or the pseudogene TRBV3-2) to TRBJ2-7; 10 bases map to TRBD2. CDR1 is LGHDT and CDR2 is YNNKEL in the germline V gene (reference sequence). V dropped 6 bases and J dropped 3; count of bases not matched to a gene: 2. The CDR3 spans 13 residues. The CDR3 sequence is CASSRTSGYEQYF. Here the CDR3 DNA reads TGTGCCAGCAGTCGGACTAGCGGCTACGAGCAGTACTTC.

This clone was picked up one time. This chain joins TRBV7-9 and TRBJ2-5, with TRBD2 matching 7 bases. Germline assignment: CDR1 SEHNR and CDR2 FQNEAQ (reference sequence). After removal of 6 bases from V and 6 bases from J, the junction contained 4 bases not matched to a gene. CDR3 length equals 12 residues. The CDR3 DNA reads TGTGCCAGCAGTGGACTAGAGAAGACCCAGTACTTC. It codes for CASSGLEKTQYF.

This chain uses TRBV27 with TRBJ2-7; a possible D gene is TRBD2 (5 bases). The germline V and J ends were trimmed by 2 bases and 4 bases, with 12 bases remaining between them. Per the germline V gene, CDR1 is MNHEY and CDR2 is SMNVEV (reference sequence). The CDR3 loop spans 14 amino acids. CDR3 sequence reads: CASSLKPRRYEQYF. In nucleotides, the CDR3 is TGTGCCAGCAGTTTAAAACCCAGGAGGTACGAGCAGTACTTC.

The chain recombines TRBV5-6 with TRBJ1-1; D remains unclear. This CDR3 spans 15 amino acids. CDR1 and CDR2 from the germline V gene are SGHDT and YYEEEE. Trimming took 0 bases from V and 0 from J, leaving 9 bases between them. The CDR3 spells CASSLGEALNTEAFF. The CDR3 coding sequence is TGTGCCAGCAGCTTGGGAGAGGCGCTGAACACTGAAGCTTTCTTT.